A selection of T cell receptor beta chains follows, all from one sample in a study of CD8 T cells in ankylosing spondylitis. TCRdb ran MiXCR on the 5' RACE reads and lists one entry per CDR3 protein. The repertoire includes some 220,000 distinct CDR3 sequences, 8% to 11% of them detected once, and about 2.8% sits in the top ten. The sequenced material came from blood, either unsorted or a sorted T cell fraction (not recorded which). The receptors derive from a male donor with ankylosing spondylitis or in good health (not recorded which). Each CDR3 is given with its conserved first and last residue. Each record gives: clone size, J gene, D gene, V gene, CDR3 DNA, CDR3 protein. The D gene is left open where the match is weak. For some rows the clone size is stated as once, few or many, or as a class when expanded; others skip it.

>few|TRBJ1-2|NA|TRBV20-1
TGCAGTGCTACCAGGGGAGGTGGTAACTATGGCTACACCTTC
CSATRGGGNYGYTF
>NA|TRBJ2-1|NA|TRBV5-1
TGCGCCAGCAAGATGACAGACTACAATGAGCAGTTCTTC
CASKMTDYNEQFF
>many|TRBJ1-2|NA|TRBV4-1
TGCGCCAGCAGCCAAGATACCAGGTGGGGCTACACCTTC
CASSQDTRWGYTF
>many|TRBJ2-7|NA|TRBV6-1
TGTGCCAGCAGTCCAGACCACAGGGATCCCTACGAGCAGTACTTC
CASSPDHRDPYEQYF
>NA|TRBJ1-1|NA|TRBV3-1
TGTGCCAGCAGCCAGTCGGGGGCTGAAGCTTTCTTT
CASSQSGAEAFF
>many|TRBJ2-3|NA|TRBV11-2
TGTGCCAGCAGCGCATTCACCCGGGGCTACTTCACAGATACGCAGTATTTT
CASSAFTRGYFTDTQYF
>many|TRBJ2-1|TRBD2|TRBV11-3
TGTGCCAGCAGCTCTACCACTAGCGGGAGTGGGGAGCAGTTCTTC
CASSSTTSGSGEQFF
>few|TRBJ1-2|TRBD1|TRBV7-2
TGTGCCAGCAGCCCGCGGGACAGATATGGCTACACCTTC
CASSPRDRYGYTF
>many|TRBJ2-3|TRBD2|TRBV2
TGTGCCAGCAGCCCCTGGGCTAGCGGGAGTGGTTCGACAGATACGCAGTATTTT
CASSPWASGSGSTDTQYF
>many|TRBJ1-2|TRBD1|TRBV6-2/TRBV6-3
TGTGCCAGCAGTACTTCAGGACAGGGAGCCTACACCTTC
CASSTSGQGAYTF
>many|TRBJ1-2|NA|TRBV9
TGTGCCAGCAGCGGTAGACAGGCCCAGTATGGCTACACCTTC
CASSGRQAQYGYTF
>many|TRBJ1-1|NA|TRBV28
TGTGCCAGCAGCCCCCCCTCGCGGGATGGAGCTTTCTTT
CASSPPSRDGAFF
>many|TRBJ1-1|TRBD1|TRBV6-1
TGTGCCAGCAGGCGGAGGACAGGGAACACTGAAGCTTTCTTT
CASRRRTGNTEAFF
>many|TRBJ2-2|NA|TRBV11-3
TGTGCCAGCAGCCCCCAGGGTGGAACCGGGGAGCTGTTTTTT
CASSPQGGTGELFF
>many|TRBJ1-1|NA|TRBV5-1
TGCGCCAGCAGCAGGGACAACACTGAAGCTTTCTTT
CASSRDNTEAFF
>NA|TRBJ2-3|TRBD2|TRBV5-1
TGCGCCAGCAGCGTATTTAGCGGGGTCACAGATACGCAGTATTTT
CASSVFSGVTDTQYF
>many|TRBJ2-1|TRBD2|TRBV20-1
TGCAGTGCTGGAGCGGGAGGCAATAACAATGAGCAGTTCTTC
CSAGAGGNNNEQFF
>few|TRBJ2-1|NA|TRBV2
TGTGCCAGCAGTGAAGAAAAGCACAATGAGCAGTTCTTC
CASSEEKHNEQFF
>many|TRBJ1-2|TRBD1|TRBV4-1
TGCGCCAGCAGCCACCATGGGACAGAGGGCTACACCTTC
CASSHHGTEGYTF
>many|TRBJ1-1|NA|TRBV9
TGTGCCAGCAGCACGCGGGCGGGATTGGCTGAAGCTTTCTTT
CASSTRAGLAEAFF
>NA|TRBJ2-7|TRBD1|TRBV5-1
TGCGCCAGCAGCTTGGAAGAGGGGGCACAATCCTACGAGCAGTACTTC
CASSLEEGAQSYEQYF
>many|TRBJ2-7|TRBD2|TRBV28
TGTGCCAGCAGTAACGGGCTAGCGGGGGGCTACGAGCAGTACTTC
CASSNGLAGGYEQYF
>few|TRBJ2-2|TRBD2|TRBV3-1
TGTGCCAGCAGCCTACGTAGCGGGACTCACACCGGGGAGCTGTTTTTT
CASSLRSGTHTGELFF
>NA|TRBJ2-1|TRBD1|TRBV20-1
TGCTGTGCTAGAGATCCTAAGGGGGCGAGGGATGAGCAGTTCTTC
CCARDPKGARDEQFF
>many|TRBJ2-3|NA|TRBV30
TGTGCCTGGACCGTCGGTGCCACAGATACGCAGTATTTT
CAWTVGATDTQYF
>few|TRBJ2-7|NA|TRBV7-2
TGTGCCAGCAGTTTAAATAGCGGTTACGAGCAGTACTTC
CASSLNSGYEQYF
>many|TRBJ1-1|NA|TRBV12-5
TGTGCTAGTGGTTTCCAAGGGAACACTGAAGCTTTCTTT
CASGFQGNTEAFF
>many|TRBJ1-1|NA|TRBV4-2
TGTGCCAGCAGCCAAGACCGGGGACGGAGTAACACTGAAGCTTTCTTT
CASSQDRGRSNTEAFF
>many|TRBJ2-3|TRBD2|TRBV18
TGTGCCAGCTCACCGGGTACAGGACTAGCTCTGCCTCTGGAGTATTTT
CASSPGTGLALPLEYF
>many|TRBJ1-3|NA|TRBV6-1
TGTGCCAGCAGTGATTTAGGGAGGTCGGGAAACACCATATATTTT
CASSDLGRSGNTIYF
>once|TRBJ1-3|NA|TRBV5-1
TGCGCCAGCAGCTTTGACAAGGGGCTCTCTGGAAACACCATATATTTC
CASSFDKGLSGNTIYF
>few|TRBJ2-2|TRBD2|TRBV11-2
TGTGCCAGCAGCTTAGAGCTAGCGGCATTCCCTAACACCGGGGAGCTGTTTTTT
CASSLELAAFPNTGELFF
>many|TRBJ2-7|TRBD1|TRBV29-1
TGCAGCGGGCTAGGACAGGGTTTGAACGAGCAGTACTTC
CSGLGQGLNEQYF
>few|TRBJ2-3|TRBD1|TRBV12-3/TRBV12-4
TGTGCCAGCAGTTACCGGGACAGGGGGTCAGATACGCAGTATTTT
CASSYRDRGSDTQYF
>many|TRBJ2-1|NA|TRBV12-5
TGTGCTAGTGGTTTGACGATGACGGGGGCGGGTGAGCAGTTCTTC
CASGLTMTGAGEQFF
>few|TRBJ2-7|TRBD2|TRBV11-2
TGTGCCAGCAGTTCGACTAGCGGGCTGACCGGCGAGCAGTACTTC
CASSSTSGLTGEQYF
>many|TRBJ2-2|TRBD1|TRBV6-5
TGTGCCAGCAGGGACCGGGACAGGAGAAACACCGGGGAGCTGTTTTTT
CASRDRDRRNTGELFF
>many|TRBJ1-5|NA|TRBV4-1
TGCGCCACCCGTCCCAATATCGGCAATCAGCCCCAGCATTTT
CATRPNIGNQPQHF
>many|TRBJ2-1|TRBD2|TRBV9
TGTGCCAGCAGCGTAGCTGGGGCTAGCGGGGGTGAGCAGTTCTTC
CASSVAGASGGEQFF
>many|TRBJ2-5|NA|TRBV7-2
TGTGCCAGCAGCTCCGGGGCCGGGACAGAGACCCAGTACTTC
CASSSGAGTETQYF
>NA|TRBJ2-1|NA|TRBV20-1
TGCAGTGCTAGAGATCCGCGCGGGGAAGGGTATGAGCAGTTCTTC
CSARDPRGEGYEQFF
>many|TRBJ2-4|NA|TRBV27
TGTGCCAGCAGTTTAACGGCCGGAAACATTCAGTACTTC
CASSLTAGNIQYF
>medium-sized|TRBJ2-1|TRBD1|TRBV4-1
TGCGCCAGCAGCCAATTAACTACCCGGGACAGGGTTAATGAGCAGTTCTTC
CASSQLTTRDRVNEQFF
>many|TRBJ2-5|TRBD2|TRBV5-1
TGCGCCAGCAGCTTGTCGGGAGGAGAGACCCAGTACTTC
CASSLSGGETQYF
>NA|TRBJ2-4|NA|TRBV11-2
TGTGCCAGCAGCTACTCCGGGGCCAAAAACATTCAGTACTTC
CASSYSGAKNIQYF
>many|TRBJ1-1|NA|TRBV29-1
TGCAGCGTGGGGGGCCAGGGAAACACTGAAGCTTTCTTT
CSVGGQGNTEAFF
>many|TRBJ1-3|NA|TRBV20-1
TGCAGTGCCCAGACCTCGGGAGACGGAAACACCATATATTTT
CSAQTSGDGNTIYF
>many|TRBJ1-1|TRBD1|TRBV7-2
TGTGCCAGCAGCTTGTCGACAGGGACTGAAGCTTTCTTT
CASSLSTGTEAFF
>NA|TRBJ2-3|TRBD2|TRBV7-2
TGTGCCAGCAGCGGACGGACTAGCGGGGGAGGCACAGATACGCAGTATTTT
CASSGRTSGGGTDTQYF
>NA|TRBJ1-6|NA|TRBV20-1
TGCAGTGCGCACGACAGGAGAGGTCTGGGCAATTCACCCCTCCACTTT
CSAHDRRGLGNSPLHF
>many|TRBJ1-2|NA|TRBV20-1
TGCAGTGCTAGAGATATGGCAAGAAACTATGGCTACACCTTC
CSARDMARNYGYTF
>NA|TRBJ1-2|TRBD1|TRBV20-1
TGCAGTGCTACACAGGGGATCGGCTATGGCTACACCTTC
CSATQGIGYGYTF
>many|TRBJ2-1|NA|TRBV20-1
TGCAGTGCTCCCCCGGTTGGGGGCCTCTCCTACAATGAGCAGTTCTTC
CSAPPVGGLSYNEQFF
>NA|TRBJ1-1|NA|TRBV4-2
TGTGCCAGCAGCCAAGCAGGAGACACTGAAGCTTTCTTT
CASSQAGDTEAFF